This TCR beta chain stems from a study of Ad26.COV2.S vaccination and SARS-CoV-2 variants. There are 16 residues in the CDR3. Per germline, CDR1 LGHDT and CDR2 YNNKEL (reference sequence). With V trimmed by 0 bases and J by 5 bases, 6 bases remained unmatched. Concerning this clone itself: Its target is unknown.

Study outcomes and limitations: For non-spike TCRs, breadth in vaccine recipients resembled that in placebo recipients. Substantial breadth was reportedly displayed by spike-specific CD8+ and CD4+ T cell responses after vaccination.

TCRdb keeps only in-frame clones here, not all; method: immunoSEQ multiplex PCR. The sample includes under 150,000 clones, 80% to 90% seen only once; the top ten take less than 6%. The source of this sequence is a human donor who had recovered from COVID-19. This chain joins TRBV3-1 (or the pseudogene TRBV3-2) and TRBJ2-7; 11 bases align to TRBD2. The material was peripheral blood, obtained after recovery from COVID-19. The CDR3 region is CASSQDQGLAVDEQYF. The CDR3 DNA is TGTGCCAGCAGCCAAGATCAGGGACTAGCGGTCGACGAGCAGTACTTC.